The clone carrying this TCR beta chain was detected once. This sample is drawn from a study of blood T cell repertoires in COVID-19. Allocation to cohorts depended on clinical history reported by the participants. Within 2 weeks before study entry, exposed participants met a COVID-19 case. Original data processing: Reference gene primer amplification gave nucleated cell count estimates. The assay was immunoSEQ multiplex PCR, and TCRdb's table has in-frame clones only and misses some. From that table come the V and J calls and clone size; the DNA was used to work out D and trimming. This sample has fewer than 250,000 clones, with roughly 84% found just once. Sequencing input: PBMCs or T cells enriched from blood (not recorded which). The TCR was taken from a woman aged 25 to 45 who had been exposed to COVID-19.

CDR3 loop: CASSLSAGDGYTF. CDR3 coding DNA: TGTGCCAGCAGCTTATCAGCGGGGGATGGCTACACCTTC. The chain has TRBV11-2 and TRBJ1-2, with D tentatively TRBD1 (5 bases). The V gene's germline CDR1 is SGHAT and CDR2 FQNNGV. The CDR3 extends over 13 amino acids. V was shortened by 2 bases and J by 6 bases, with 10 bases between the two germline ends.